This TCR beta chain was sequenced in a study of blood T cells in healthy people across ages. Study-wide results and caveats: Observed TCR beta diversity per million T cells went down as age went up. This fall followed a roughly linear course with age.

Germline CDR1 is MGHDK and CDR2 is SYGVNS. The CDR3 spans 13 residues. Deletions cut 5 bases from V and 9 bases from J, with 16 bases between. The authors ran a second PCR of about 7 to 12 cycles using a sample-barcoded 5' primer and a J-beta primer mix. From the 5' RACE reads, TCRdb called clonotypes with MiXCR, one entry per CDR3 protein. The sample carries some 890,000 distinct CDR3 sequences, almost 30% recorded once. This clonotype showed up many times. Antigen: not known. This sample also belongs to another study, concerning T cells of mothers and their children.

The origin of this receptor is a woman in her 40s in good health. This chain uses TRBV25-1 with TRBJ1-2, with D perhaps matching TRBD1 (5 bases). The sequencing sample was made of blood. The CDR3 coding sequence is TGTGCCAGCAGTCGGGACCCCTCCCGACGCTACACCTTC. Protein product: CASSRDPSRRYTF.